The sequence of this TCR beta chain was determined in a study of T cells after yellow fever vaccination. Each CDR3 protein gets one entry after TCRdb re-called the 5' RACE reads with MiXCR. Of some 49,000 distinct CDR3 sequences listed, around 6.4% are singletons. This clonotype was detected many times. Trimming removed 7 bases from V and 2 bases from J, with 26 bases in between. The CDR3 consists of 18 residues. The germline V gene has CDR1 KGHSH and CDR2 LQKENI. The clonotype was recovered from a man aged 30 to 45 who received the YFV17D yellow fever vaccine. Sequences were derived from PBMCs, either bulk or a sorted T-cell subset (CD4+, CD8+, memory, or dextramer-sorted; not recorded which), sampled 45 days after the yellow fever booster vaccination. V and J are TRBV18 and TRBJ1-1, with TRBD1 as a possible D gene (6 bases). The CDR3 bases are TGTGCCAGCTTACCCCAACCACAAAGACAGGAGCTAAACACTGAAGCTTTCTTT. Residues: CASLPQPQRQELNTEAFF.